A selection of T cell receptor beta chains follows, all from one sample in a study of blood T cell repertoires in COVID-19. Generated by immunoSEQ multiplex PCR, the TCRdb table keeps only in-frame clones and is missing some. The sample holds tens of thousands of clones, about 88% seen once. Specimen: peripheral blood. The receptors stem from a man in his sixties or seventies with acute or convalescent COVID-19. Each CDR3 is given with its conserved first and last residue. D genes are given only for firm matches. Part of the rows lack a size; the others show once, few, many or a class for expanded clones.

V: TRBV14; D: NA; size: NA; J: TRBJ2-2; DNA: TGTGCCAGCAGCCACACCCCAGGGGTCGGCGGGGAGCTGTTTTTT; CDR3: CASSHTPGVGGELFF
V: TRBV2; D: TRBD1; size: NA; J: TRBJ1-1; DNA: TGTGCCAGCAGTGAGCGGACAGGGAATGCTGAAGCTTTCTTT; CDR3: CASSERTGNAEAFF
V: TRBV4-3; D: TRBD2; size: NA; J: TRBJ2-3; DNA: TGCGCCAGCAGCCTGAAGACGACTAGCGGGACCGCAGATACGCAGTATTTT; CDR3: CASSLKTTSGTADTQYF
V: TRBV5-1; D: NA; size: NA; J: TRBJ2-3; DNA: TGCGCCAGCAGCTTGGCACAGGGAGGCACAGATACGCAGTATTTT; CDR3: CASSLAQGGTDTQYF
V: TRBV10-3; D: TRBD1; size: few; J: TRBJ2-7; DNA: TGTGCCACGGGACAGGGGGGTTACGAGCAGTACTTC; CDR3: CATGQGGYEQYF
V: TRBV2; D: TRBD1; size: NA; J: TRBJ2-2; DNA: TGTGCCAGCGAGAGGGACAGGGTAAACACCGGGGAGCTGTTTTTT; CDR3: CASERDRVNTGELFF
V: TRBV24-1; D: TRBD1; size: NA; J: TRBJ2-1; DNA: TGTGCCACCAGTGATCCCGGGACAGGGTTCAATGAGCAGTTCTTC; CDR3: CATSDPGTGFNEQFF
V: TRBV2; D: TRBD2; size: NA; J: TRBJ2-3; DNA: TGTGCCAGGCGTGGGGAGGGCGCAGATACGCAGTATTTT; CDR3: CARRGEGADTQYF
V: TRBV11-2; D: TRBD1; size: once; J: TRBJ2-3; DNA: TGTGCCAGCAATGACAGACAGGGCGGTGGAGATACGCAGTATTTT; CDR3: CASNDRQGGGDTQYF
V: TRBV5-1; D: NA; size: NA; J: TRBJ1-1; DNA: TGCGCCAGCAGCTCCTCCGGGACAACGAACACTGAAGCTTTCTTT; CDR3: CASSSSGTTNTEAFF
V: TRBV2; D: TRBD2; size: few; J: TRBJ2-1; DNA: TGTGCCAGCATCGAGCGGGAGGGTTACAATGAGCAGTTCTTC; CDR3: CASIEREGYNEQFF
V: TRBV10-3; D: NA; size: NA; J: TRBJ1-5; DNA: TGTGCCATCAAAGGGGTTGGGAATCAGCCCCAGCATTTT; CDR3: CAIKGVGNQPQHF
V: TRBV11-2; D: NA; size: NA; J: TRBJ1-5; DNA: TGTGCCAGCAGCCCGACGATACTGGGAGGGGGCAATCAGCCCCAGCATTTT; CDR3: CASSPTILGGGNQPQHF
V: TRBV4-3; D: NA; size: NA; J: TRBJ2-3; DNA: TGCGCCAGCAGCCAAGATTTAGGGGGGGCGACGGATACGCAGTATTTT; CDR3: CASSQDLGGATDTQYF
V: TRBV9; D: NA; size: NA; J: TRBJ2-3; DNA: TGTGCCAGCAGCTTAACTAGCTCTGGGGGGGATACGCAGTATTTT; CDR3: CASSLTSSGGDTQYF
V: TRBV21-1; D: NA; size: NA; J: TRBJ2-5; DNA: TGTGCCAGCAGCAAAGAGGGAGCGGGAGGAGAGGAGACCCAGTACTTC; CDR3: CASSKEGAGGEETQYF
V: TRBV11-2; D: NA; size: NA; J: TRBJ2-5; DNA: TGTGCCAGCAGTTCCCAGCGGCAGGAGACCCAGTACTTC; CDR3: CASSSQRQETQYF
V: TRBV28; D: TRBD1; size: NA; J: TRBJ1-1; DNA: TGTGCCAGCAGTGGACAGGGGGCGCGTATCACTGAAGCTTTCTTT; CDR3: CASSGQGARITEAFF
V: TRBV27; D: NA; size: NA; J: TRBJ1-1; DNA: TGTGCCAGCAGCCCCTTAACAGGCGGCACTGAAGCTTTCTTT; CDR3: CASSPLTGGTEAFF
V: TRBV10-3; D: NA; size: NA; J: TRBJ1-1; DNA: TGTGCCATCAGTCGTGGGGGGGAAACTGAAGCTTTCTTT; CDR3: CAISRGGETEAFF
V: TRBV12-3/TRBV12-4; D: NA; size: few; J: TRBJ1-2; DNA: TGTGCCAGCAGTTCCAGGGGTTTCTATGGCTACACCTTC; CDR3: CASSSRGFYGYTF
V: TRBV5-8; D: TRBD2; size: NA; J: TRBJ2-1; DNA: TGTGCCAGCAGCGTTACCGGGACTAGCGGGAGTAAGGGCTCCTACAATGAGCAGTTCTTC; CDR3: CASSVTGTSGSKGSYNEQFF
V: TRBV5-1; D: TRBD1; size: NA; J: TRBJ1-1; DNA: TGCGCCAGCAGCTTGGTAGGGACAGGCAATACTGAAGCTTTCTTT; CDR3: CASSLVGTGNTEAFF
V: TRBV10-3; D: TRBD2; size: NA; J: TRBJ2-4; DNA: TGTGCCATCAGGGCAGATAGCGGGAACAAAAACATTCAGTACTTC; CDR3: CAIRADSGNKNIQYF
V: TRBV4-1; D: TRBD2; size: once; J: TRBJ2-3; DNA: TGCGCCAGCAGCCAAGATCTAGCGGTCACAGATACGCAGTATTTT; CDR3: CASSQDLAVTDTQYF
V: TRBV18; D: NA; size: NA; J: TRBJ1-3; DNA: TGTGCCAGCTCAACCTCCCCGTCCGGGACATCTGGAAACACCATATATTTT; CDR3: CASSTSPSGTSGNTIYF
V: TRBV23-1; D: TRBD1; size: NA; J: TRBJ2-5; DNA: TGCGCCAGCACAGACAGGGTAGAGACCCAGTACTTC; CDR3: CASTDRVETQYF
V: TRBV7-9; D: TRBD2; size: NA; J: TRBJ2-7; DNA: TGTGCCAGCAGCCAGCGGGGTTACGAGCAGTACTTC; CDR3: CASSQRGYEQYF
V: TRBV27; D: TRBD2; size: NA; J: TRBJ2-1; DNA: TGTGCCAGCAGTTTATCGAGGACGACTAGCGGGATTAACAATGAGCAGTTCTTC; CDR3: CASSLSRTTSGINNEQFF
V: TRBV24-1; D: TRBD1; size: NA; J: TRBJ2-2; DNA: TGTGCCACCAGTGATTCTACCTTAGGGACAGGGGGCTTCGGCACCGGGGAGCTGTTTTTT; CDR3: CATSDSTLGTGGFGTGELFF
V: TRBV29-1; D: TRBD2; size: once; J: TRBJ2-3; DNA: TGCAGCGTTGAAGATTCCGGGGGGAGGAATACGCAGTATTTT; CDR3: CSVEDSGGRNTQYF
V: TRBV7-3; D: NA; size: NA; J: TRBJ2-5; DNA: TGTGCCAGCCCCGGGGAGACCCAGTACTTC; CDR3: CASPGETQYF
V: TRBV10-3; D: TRBD2; size: NA; J: TRBJ2-3; DNA: TGTGCCATCAGTGAGTCCGGGACTAGCGGGAGGGCCTTCGATACGCAGTATTTT; CDR3: CAISESGTSGRAFDTQYF
V: TRBV3-1/TRBV3-2; D: TRBD1; size: NA; J: TRBJ2-2; DNA: TGTGCCAGCAGCCAAGTCCTACCGGGACAGGGCGGGGGAAACACCGGGGAGCTGTTTTTT; CDR3: CASSQVLPGQGGGNTGELFF
V: TRBV5-1; D: NA; size: NA; J: TRBJ1-2; DNA: TGCGCCAGCACCCGGGGGGGGCAGCGTAATGCTAACTATGGCTACACCTTC; CDR3: CASTRGGQRNANYGYTF
V: TRBV28; D: NA; size: once; J: TRBJ1-2; DNA: TGTGCCAGCAGTTATACAGGCGCTAATAACTATGGCTACACCTTC; CDR3: CASSYTGANNYGYTF
V: TRBV6-5; D: TRBD1; size: NA; J: TRBJ1-3; DNA: TGTGCCAGCACTAAACAGGGGCGCTCTGGAAACACCATATATTTT; CDR3: CASTKQGRSGNTIYF
V: TRBV14; D: TRBD2; size: NA; J: TRBJ2-5; DNA: TGTGCCAGCAGCCCCTCACTAGCGGCCGGCAGGGAGACCCAGTACTTC; CDR3: CASSPSLAAGRETQYF
V: TRBV7-2; D: NA; size: NA; J: TRBJ1-1; DNA: TGTGCCAGCAGCTTCAATAGAGGGAGCACTGAAGCTTTCTTT; CDR3: CASSFNRGSTEAFF
V: TRBV5-8; D: NA; size: NA; J: TRBJ1-2; DNA: TGTGCCAGCAGCTTACAGGGTTCGGCCTATGGCTACACCTTC; CDR3: CASSLQGSAYGYTF
V: TRBV7-6; D: TRBD1; size: NA; J: TRBJ1-1; DNA: TGTGCCAGCAGCCCTGGGACAGGGAGGTACACTGAAGCTTTCTTT; CDR3: CASSPGTGRYTEAFF
V: TRBV5-1; D: TRBD1; size: NA; J: TRBJ2-3; DNA: TGCGCCAGCAGCTTGGCGGGGACAGGGGACGGAGATACGCAGTATTTT; CDR3: CASSLAGTGDGDTQYF